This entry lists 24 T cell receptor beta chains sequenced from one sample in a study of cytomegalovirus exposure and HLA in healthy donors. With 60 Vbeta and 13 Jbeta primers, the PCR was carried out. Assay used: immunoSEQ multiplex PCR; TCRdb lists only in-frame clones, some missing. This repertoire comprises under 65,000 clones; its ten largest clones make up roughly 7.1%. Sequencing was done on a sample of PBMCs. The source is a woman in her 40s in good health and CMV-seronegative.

CDR3 sequence (DNA): TGTGCCAGTAGTATAAGCCCGGCGGGTACTGAGCAGTTCTTC. It translates to CASSISPAGTEQFF. The J gene is TRBJ2-1, the V gene TRBV19; tentative D call: TRBD2 (5 bases). The germline V gene encodes CDR1 LNHDA and CDR2 SQIVND (reference sequence). V was cut by 2 bases and J by 9 bases, with 14 bases left in between. The CDR3 length is 14 residues.

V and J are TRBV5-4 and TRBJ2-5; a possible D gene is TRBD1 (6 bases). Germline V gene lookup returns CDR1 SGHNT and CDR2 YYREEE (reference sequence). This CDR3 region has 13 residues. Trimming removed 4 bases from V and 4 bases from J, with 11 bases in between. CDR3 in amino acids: CASSEDRGETQYF. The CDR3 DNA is TGTGCCAGCAGCGAGGACAGAGGAGAGACCCAGTACTTC.

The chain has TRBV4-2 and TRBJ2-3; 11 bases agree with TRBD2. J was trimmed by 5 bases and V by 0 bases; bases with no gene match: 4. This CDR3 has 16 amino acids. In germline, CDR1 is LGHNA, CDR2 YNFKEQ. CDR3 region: CASSQEGLAVGDTQYF. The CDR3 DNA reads TGTGCCAGCAGCCAAGAGGGACTAGCGGTGGGAGATACGCAGTATTTT.

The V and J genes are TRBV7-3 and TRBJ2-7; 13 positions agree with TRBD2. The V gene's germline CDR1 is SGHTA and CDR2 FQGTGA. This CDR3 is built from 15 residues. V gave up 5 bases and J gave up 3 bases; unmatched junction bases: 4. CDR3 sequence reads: CASSAGLAGVYEQYF. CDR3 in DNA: TGTGCCAGCAGCGCCGGACTAGCGGGAGTCTACGAGCAGTACTTC. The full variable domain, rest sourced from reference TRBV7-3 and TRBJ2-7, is GAGVSQTPSNKVTEKGKYVELRCDPISGHTALYWYRQSLGQGPEFLIYFQGTGAADDSGLPNDRFFAVRPEGSVSTLKIQRTERGDSAVYLCASSAGLAGVYEQYFGPGTRLTVT.

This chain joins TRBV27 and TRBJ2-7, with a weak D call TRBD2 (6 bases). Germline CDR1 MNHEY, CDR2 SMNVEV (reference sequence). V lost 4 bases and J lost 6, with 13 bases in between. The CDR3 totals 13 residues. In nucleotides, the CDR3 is TGTGCCAGCAGTTCCCGACTAGTTCCCGAGCAGTACTTC. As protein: CASSSRLVPEQYF.

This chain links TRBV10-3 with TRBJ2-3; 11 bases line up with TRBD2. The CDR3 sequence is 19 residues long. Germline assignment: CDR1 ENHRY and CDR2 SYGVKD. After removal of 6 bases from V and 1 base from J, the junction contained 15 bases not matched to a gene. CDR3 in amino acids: CAISRIRASGGIRTDTQYF. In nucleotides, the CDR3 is TGTGCCATCAGCCGTATTCGGGCTAGCGGGGGGATCCGCACAGATACGCAGTATTTT.

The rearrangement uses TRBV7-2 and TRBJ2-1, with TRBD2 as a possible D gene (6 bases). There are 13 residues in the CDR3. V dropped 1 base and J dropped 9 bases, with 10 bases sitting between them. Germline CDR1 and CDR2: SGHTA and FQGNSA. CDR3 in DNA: TGTGCCAGCAGCTTAGGCGGGGCTCTTGAGCAGTTCTTC. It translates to CASSLGGALEQFF. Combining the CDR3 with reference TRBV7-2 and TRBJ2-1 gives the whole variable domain GAGVSQSPSNKVTEKGKDVELRCDPISGHTALYWYRQSLGQGLEFLIYFQGNSAPDKSGLPSDRFSAERTGGSVSTLTIQRTQQEDSAVYLCASSLGGALEQFFGPGTRLTVL.

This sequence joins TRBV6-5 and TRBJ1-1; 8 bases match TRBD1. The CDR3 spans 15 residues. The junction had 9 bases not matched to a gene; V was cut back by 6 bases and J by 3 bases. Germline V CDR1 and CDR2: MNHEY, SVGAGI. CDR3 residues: CASSSPDRGDTEAFF. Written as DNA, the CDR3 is TGTGCCAGCAGCAGCCCAGACAGGGGAGACACTGAAGCTTTCTTT.

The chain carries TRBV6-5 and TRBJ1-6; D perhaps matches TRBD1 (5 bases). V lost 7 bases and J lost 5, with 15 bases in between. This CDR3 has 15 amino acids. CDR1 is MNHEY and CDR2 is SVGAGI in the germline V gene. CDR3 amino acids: CASTPGGPDNSPLHF. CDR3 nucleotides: TGTGCCAGCACTCCGGGGGGACCCGATAATTCACCCCTCCACTTT.

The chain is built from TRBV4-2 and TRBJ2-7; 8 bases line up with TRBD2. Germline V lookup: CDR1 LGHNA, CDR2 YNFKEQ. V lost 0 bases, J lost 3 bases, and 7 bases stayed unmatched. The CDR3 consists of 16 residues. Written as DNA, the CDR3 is TGTGCCAGCAGCCAAGATGCTAGCGGGTTGATCTACGAGCAGTACTTC. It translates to CASSQDASGLIYEQYF.

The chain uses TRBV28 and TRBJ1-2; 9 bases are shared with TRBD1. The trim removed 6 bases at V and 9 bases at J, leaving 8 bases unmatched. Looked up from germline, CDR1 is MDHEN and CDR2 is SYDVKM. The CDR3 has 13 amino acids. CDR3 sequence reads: CASRPTGTGRYTF. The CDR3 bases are TGTGCCAGCAGACCGACCGGGACAGGGCGCTACACCTTC.

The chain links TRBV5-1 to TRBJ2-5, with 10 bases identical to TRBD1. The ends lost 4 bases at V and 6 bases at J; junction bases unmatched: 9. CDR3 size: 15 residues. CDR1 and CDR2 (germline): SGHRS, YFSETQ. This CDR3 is CASSGDGDRGQTQYF. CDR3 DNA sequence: TGCGCCAGCAGCGGGGACGGGGACAGGGGTCAGACCCAGTACTTC. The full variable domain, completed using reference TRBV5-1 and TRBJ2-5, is KAGVTQTPRYLIKTRGQQVTLSCSPISGHRSVSWYQQTPGQGLQFLFEYFSETQRNKGNFPGRFSGRQFSNSRSEMNVSTLELGDSALYLCASSGDGDRGQTQYFGPGTRLLVL.

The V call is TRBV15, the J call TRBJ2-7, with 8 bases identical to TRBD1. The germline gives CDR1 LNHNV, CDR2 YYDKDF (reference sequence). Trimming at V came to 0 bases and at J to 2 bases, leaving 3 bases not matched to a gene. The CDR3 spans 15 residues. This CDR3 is CATSRDPGGPYEQYF. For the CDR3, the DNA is TGTGCCACCAGCAGAGATCCAGGGGGCCCCTACGAGCAGTACTTC.

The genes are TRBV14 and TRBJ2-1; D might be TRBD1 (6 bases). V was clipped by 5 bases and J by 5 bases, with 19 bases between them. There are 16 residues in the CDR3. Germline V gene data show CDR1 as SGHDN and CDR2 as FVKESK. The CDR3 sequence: CASSYFLGAFDNEQFF. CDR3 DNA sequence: TGTGCCAGCAGCTACTTCTTGGGGGCCTTTGACAATGAGCAGTTCTTC.

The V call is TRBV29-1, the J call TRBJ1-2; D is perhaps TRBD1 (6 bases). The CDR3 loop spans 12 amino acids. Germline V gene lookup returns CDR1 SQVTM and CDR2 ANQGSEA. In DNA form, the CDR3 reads TGCAGTCTTCTCCAGGGGAACTATGGCTACACCTTC. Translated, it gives CSLLQGNYGYTF.

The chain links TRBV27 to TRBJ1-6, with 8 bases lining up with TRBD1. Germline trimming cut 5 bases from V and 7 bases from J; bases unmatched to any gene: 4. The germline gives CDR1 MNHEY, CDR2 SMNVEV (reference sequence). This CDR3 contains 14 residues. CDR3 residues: CASSPTGVNSPLHF. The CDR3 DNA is TGTGCCAGCAGTCCGACAGGGGTGAATTCACCCCTCCACTTT.

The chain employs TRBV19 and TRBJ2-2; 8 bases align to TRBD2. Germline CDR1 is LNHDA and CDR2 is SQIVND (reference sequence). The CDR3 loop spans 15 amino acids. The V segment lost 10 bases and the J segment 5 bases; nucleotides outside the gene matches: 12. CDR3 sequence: CAISSGGAPTGELFF. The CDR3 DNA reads TGTGCCATATCCTCCGGGGGGGCCCCTACCGGGGAGCTGTTTTTT.

The CDR3 sequence is CASTWGQTDNEQFF. CDR3 bases: TGTGCCAGCACGTGGGGACAGACAGACAATGAGCAGTTCTTC. The chain combines TRBV2 with TRBJ2-1; TRBD1 aligns across 7 bases. Trimming removed 7 bases from V and 5 bases from J; junction bases left unmatched: 8. This CDR3 spans 14 amino acids. The V gene's germline CDR1 is SNHLY and CDR2 FYNNEI.

CDR3 in DNA: TGTGCCTGGAGTAGGAACAGGGGGAACACAGATACGCAGTATTTT. This sequence encodes CAWSRNRGNTDTQYF. The chain links TRBV30 to TRBJ2-3; TRBD1 matches at 8 bases. Germline lookup yields CDR1 GTSNPN and CDR2 SVGIG (reference sequence). Germline trimming cut 2 bases from V and 2 bases from J; bases unmatched to any gene: 6. This CDR3 spans 15 amino acids.

The CDR3 DNA sequence: TGTGCCAGCAGTCCCGCCGAGAGGTCGTACTATGGCTACACCTTC. Translation gives CASSPAERSYYGYTF. The J gene is TRBJ1-2, the V gene TRBV6-5; no definite D call. CDR3 length: 15 amino acids. V lost 5 bases, J lost 3 bases, and 16 bases lay in between. Germline CDR1 and CDR2: MNHEY and SVGAGI.

The DNA for the CDR3 is TGTGCCAGCAGCTCCTCCCCGGGAACCGAAGCTTTCTTT. This codes for CASSSSPGTEAFF. The chain combines TRBV7-3 with TRBJ1-1, with D unclear. The CDR3 consists of 13 residues. V shed 4 bases and J shed 8 bases, with 14 bases lying between them. CDR1 and CDR2 from the germline V gene are SGHTA and FQGTGA.

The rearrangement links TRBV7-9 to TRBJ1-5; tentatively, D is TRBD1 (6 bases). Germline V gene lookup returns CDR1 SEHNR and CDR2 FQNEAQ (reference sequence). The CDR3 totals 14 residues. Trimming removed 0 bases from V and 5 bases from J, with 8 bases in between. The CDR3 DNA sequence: TGTGCCAGCAGCTTAGCGGCAGGGGATCAGCCCCAGCATTTT. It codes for CASSLAAGDQPQHF.

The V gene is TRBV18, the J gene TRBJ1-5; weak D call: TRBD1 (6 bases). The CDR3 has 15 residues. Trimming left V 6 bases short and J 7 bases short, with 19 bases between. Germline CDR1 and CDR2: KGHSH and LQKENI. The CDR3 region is CASSIIQGRGQPQHF. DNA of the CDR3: TGTGCCAGCTCGATAATACAGGGAAGAGGACAGCCCCAGCATTTT.

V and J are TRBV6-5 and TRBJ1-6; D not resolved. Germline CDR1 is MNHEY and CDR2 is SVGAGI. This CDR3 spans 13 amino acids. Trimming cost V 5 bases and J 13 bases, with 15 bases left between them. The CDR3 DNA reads TGTGCCAGCAGTACACATTCGGAGAGTCCCCTCCACTTT. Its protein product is CASSTHSESPLHF.